The clone carrying this TCR beta chain was counted only a few times. These data are taken from a study of spatial heterogeneity in lung cancer. Whole-study context: Alpha-chain sequences were consistently detected in smaller numbers than beta-chain sequences. Mean representation of each unique TCR and UMI combination in the raw reads exceeded 9.5 occurrences.

Documented time point: sample taken at primary tumor resection. Whole RNA came from tumor, nontumor lung or frozen PBMC and was sequenced without being sorted. Samples came from 72 TRACERx patients with untreated early-stage lung cancer. Individually, TCR cDNA molecules were each labelled with a unique molecular identifier. TCRdb itself ran the 5' RACE reads through MiXCR, one entry per CDR3 protein. Of around 50,000 distinct CDR3 sequences in the sample, about 7.4% are singletons; the top ten hold approximately 13%. This CDR3 spans 14 amino acids. Germline CDR1 reads SNHLY; CDR2 reads FYNNEI. Unmatched junction bases numbered 6, after V lost 4 bases and J lost 9 bases.

The material was PBMCs, obtained at surgery. The chain carries TRBV2 and TRBJ2-1; 10 nucleotides agree with TRBD1. This sequence originates from a female donor with early-stage non-small cell lung cancer. CDR3 coding DNA: TGTGCCAGCAGTGGAGACAGGGGGCACGGTGAGCAGTTCTTC. Translation gives CASSGDRGHGEQFF.